This T cell receptor beta chain was profiled in a study of regulatory T cells in long-lasting Graves disease. Stated time point: newly diagnosed GD, antithyroid drugs for less than 3 months. RNA from PBMCs was the source of the TCR library. The CDR3 has 16 residues. The germline V gene encodes CDR1 MDHEN and CDR2 SYDVKM. Trimming removed 6 bases from V and 4 bases from J; junction bases left unmatched: 12. According to the study, TCR beta libraries were built with iRepertoire HTBI primers and CDR3-region Arm-PCR. TCRdb analysed the multiplex PCR reads with MiXCR anew, one entry per CDR3 protein. The table has 400,000 to 550,000 distinct CDR3 sequences, about 15% seen once; the top ten hold about 10%. Separately, the same data were catalogued under a study of T cells in Graves' hyperthyroidism and ophthalmopathy. Per that study: The study based diagnoses on clinical symptoms, serum thyroxine and TRAb, thyroid ultrasound and orbital computed tomography.

This TCR came from a woman aged 30 to 39 with Graves disease. This chain links TRBV28 with TRBJ2-3; TRBD2 matches at 8 bases. Sequences were derived from peripheral blood mononuclear cells (PBMCs), sampled at new diagnosis, from a patient treated with antithyroid drugs. This CDR3 reads CASRFLSGSNADTQYF. CDR3 DNA sequence: TGTGCCAGCAGGTTTTTGAGCGGGAGTAACGCAGATACGCAGTATTTT.